This T cell receptor (beta chain) was sequenced during a study of cytomegalovirus exposure and HLA in healthy donors. PCR was performed using 60 Vbeta and 13 Jbeta primers. The table came from immunoSEQ multiplex PCR; TCRdb's copy has only in-frame clones and leaves some out. The sample includes 190,000 or so clones, 82% seen only once; the top ten take 0.08% to 0.1%. Regarding donors, all were healthy bone marrow donors. At collection, donors were nominally healthy, but unrecorded immune exposures were probable. The CDR3 has 14 residues. Per germline, CDR1 SGHRS and CDR2 YFSETQ. V trimming: 3 bases; J trimming: 4 bases; junction bases outside the gene matches: 3.

The rearrangement uses TRBV5-1 and TRBJ1-2, with TRBD1 matching over 10 bases. Sequencing input: PBMCs. The sequence was obtained from a boy aged 2 to 10 in good health and CMV-seronegative. The CDR3 reads CASSWDRGSYGYTF. The CDR3 DNA reads TGCGCCAGCAGCTGGGACAGGGGATCCTATGGCTACACCTTC.